The source of this TCR beta chain is a study of T cells in Graves' hyperthyroidism and ophthalmopathy. Germline-derived CDR1 and CDR2 are SGHRS and YFSETQ. V lost 7 bases and J 6 bases, leaving 19 bases between the germline ends. The CDR3 is 14 residues long. RNA transcripts gave rise to amplified TCR beta CDR3 regions. A set of HTBI primers served as the primers for a first-round RT-PCR of the TCR CDR3. From the multiplex PCR reads, TCRdb called clonotypes with MiXCR, one entry per CDR3 protein. Here the sample spans roughly 300,000 distinct CDR3 sequences, 21% being singletons. Study outcomes and limitations: Blood also showed most of the thyroid clonotypes that were expanded above 0.001.

This clonotype occurred many times. Antigen unknown. The chain employs TRBV5-1 and TRBJ1-2, with D hard to call. This TCR came from a woman aged 45-65 years with Graves' hyperthyroidism. Sequencing was performed on blood. Here the CDR3 DNA reads TGCGCCAGCGGGGTTGAGCGAGCTAGGGATGGCTACACCTTC. Translation: CASGVERARDGYTF. Full variable domain (missing parts from reference TRBV5-1 and TRBJ1-2): KAGVTQTPRYLIKTRGQQVTLSCSPISGHRSVSWYQQTPGQGLQFLFEYFSETQRNKGNFPGRFSGRQFSNSRSEMNVSTLELGDSALYLCASGVERARDGYTFGSGTRLTVV.